One sample yielded the 10 T cell receptor beta chains listed below, sequenced in a study of identical twins. TCRdb ran MiXCR on the 5' RACE reads and lists one entry per CDR3 protein. The sample shows 1.5 million to 2 million distinct CDR3 sequences, 32% of them seen only once. Sequenced sample: cord blood. The source is a newborn girl in good health.

The chain has TRBV2 and TRBJ2-7; D gene uncertain. With 2 bases removed from V and 3 bases from J, the gap between germline ends came to 5 bases. Germline CDR1 SNHLY, CDR2 FYNNEI. The CDR3 totals 12 residues. CDR3: CASSEIRYEQYF. DNA of the CDR3: TGTGCCAGCAGTGAAATCCGCTACGAGCAGTACTTC.

This clonotype was seen at least ten times. This rearrangement joins TRBV20-1 to TRBJ2-7; maybe TRBD1 (6 bases). V lost 3 bases to trimming and J lost 2 bases, with 11 bases between them. This CDR3 is built from 13 residues. CDR1 is DFQATT and CDR2 is SNEGSKA in the germline V gene (reference sequence). This CDR3 is CSARDSLAYEQYF. The CDR3 DNA sequence: TGCAGTGCTAGGGACAGCCTTGCCTACGAGCAGTACTTC.

This chain uses TRBV6-6 with TRBJ1-2; 8 nucleotides line up with TRBD1. The CDR3 has 16 amino acids. Germline trimming cut 0 bases from V and 5 bases from J; bases unmatched to any gene: 8. Germline lookup yields CDR1 MNHNY and CDR2 SVGAGI (reference sequence). The CDR3 DNA is TGTGCCAGCAGTTACTCGAAGACAGGGGCAAGGTATGGCTACACCTTC. Translation: CASSYSKTGARYGYTF.

This rearrangement joins TRBV20-1 to TRBJ2-7; D possibly corresponds to TRBD2 (6 bases). The CDR3 has 14 residues. Trimming removed 0 bases at V and 4 bases at J, with 13 bases between. Germline V gene sequence: CDR1 DFQATT, CDR2 SNEGSKA (reference sequence). DNA for the CDR3: TGCAGTGCTAGAGACGCGATCGGGGGTTACGAGCAGTACTTC. The encoded protein is CSARDAIGGYEQYF.

The chain is built from TRBV20-1 and TRBJ2-2; D gene uncertain. V was clipped by 4 bases and J by 3 bases, with 9 bases between them. Per germline, CDR1 DFQATT and CDR2 SNEGSKA (reference sequence). The CDR3 is 13 amino acids. The CDR3 DNA is TGCAGTGCTACCCAATTTCACACCGGGGAGCTGTTTTTT. Encoded protein: CSATQFHTGELFF.

This clonotype was detected a few times. The CDR3 DNA reads TGCAGTGCTAGGGAAACTAGCGGACCCACAGATACGCAGTATTTT. The encoded protein is CSARETSGPTDTQYF. The J gene is TRBJ2-3, the V gene TRBV20-1; the match to TRBD2 covers 8 bases. The germline V gene has CDR1 DFQATT and CDR2 SNEGSKA (reference sequence). The CDR3 is 15 amino acids. After removal of 3 bases from V and 2 bases from J, the junction contained 7 bases not matched to a gene.

This clonotype was counted at least ten times. The J gene is TRBJ2-7, the V gene TRBV29-1; 10 bases map to TRBD2. The CDR3 extends over 15 amino acids. With 3 bases clipped from V and 3 bases from J, the junction kept 8 bases outside the gene matches. CDR1 SQVTM and CDR2 ANQGSEA come from the germline V gene. Here the CDR3 reads CSVDVRASGSYEQYF. CDR3 coding DNA: TGCAGCGTTGATGTCAGGGCTAGCGGGAGCTACGAGCAGTACTTC.

CDR3 protein: CASSQVAGEQFF. DNA of the CDR3: TGTGCCAGCAGCCAAGTGGCGGGTGAGCAGTTCTTC. The V call is TRBV14, the J call TRBJ2-1; D perhaps matches TRBD2 (5 bases). This CDR3 is built from 12 residues. Trimming cost V 1 base and J 9 bases, with 7 bases left between them. CDR1 and CDR2 (germline): SGHDN, FVKESK.

This chain links TRBV5-8 with TRBJ2-3; D may be TRBD2 (6 bases). The CDR3 extends over 16 amino acids. V lost 4 bases and J lost 4, with 19 bases in between. Germline assignment: CDR1 SGHTS and CDR2 YDEGEE. CDR3 protein: CASSGGLGRLADTQYF. The CDR3 coding sequence is TGTGCCAGCAGCGGGGGGTTGGGGCGCTTGGCAGATACGCAGTATTTT.

This clonotype appeared a few times. The chain links TRBV4-1 to TRBJ2-3, with 10 bases fitting TRBD2. With 1 base clipped from V and 5 bases from J, the junction kept 3 bases outside the gene matches. The CDR3 is made up of 15 amino acids. Germline CDR1 MGHRA, CDR2 YSYEKL. CDR3 protein: CASSQVTSGIDTQYF. The CDR3 region has the DNA TGCGCCAGCAGCCAAGTCACTAGCGGGATAGATACGCAGTATTTT.